This TCR beta chain was identified during a study of beta chain features in type 1 diabetes. Staining for CD45RO/CCR7/CD25/CD127/CD95/CD27 allowed sorting of CD4+ naive, central memory, regulatory and stem cell-like memory cells. All of the sorted populations showed purity greater than 95%. Germline V CDR1 and CDR2: SQVTM, ANQGSEA. The V gene end was trimmed by 5 bases and the J gene end by 3 bases; junction bases not matched to a gene: 6. The length of the CDR3 is 15 residues. As every portion of the isolated RNA was reverse transcribed, the sequencing read expressed TCRB transcripts. The table came from immunoSEQ multiplex PCR; TCRdb's copy has only in-frame clones and leaves some out. The table shows almost 350,000 clones, with over 7% occurring only once. Findings and caveats of the study: A closer apparent resemblance between naive, central memory and Treg TCRB repertoires was seen in patients than in healthy donors. All four CD4+ subsets of Type 1 diabetes patients contained TCRB CDR3s that were moderately but significantly shorter.

In the case of this clone: Its antigen is as yet unknown.

The source is a man aged 25-45 years with type 1 diabetes. The genes are TRBV29-1 and TRBJ2-3; 12 bases agree with TRBD2. The sample taken for sequencing was central memory CD4+ T cells from blood. CDR3 bases: TGCAGCGTTTCACTAGCGGGGGGACGAACAGATACGCAGTATTTT. Encoded protein: CSVSLAGGRTDTQYF.